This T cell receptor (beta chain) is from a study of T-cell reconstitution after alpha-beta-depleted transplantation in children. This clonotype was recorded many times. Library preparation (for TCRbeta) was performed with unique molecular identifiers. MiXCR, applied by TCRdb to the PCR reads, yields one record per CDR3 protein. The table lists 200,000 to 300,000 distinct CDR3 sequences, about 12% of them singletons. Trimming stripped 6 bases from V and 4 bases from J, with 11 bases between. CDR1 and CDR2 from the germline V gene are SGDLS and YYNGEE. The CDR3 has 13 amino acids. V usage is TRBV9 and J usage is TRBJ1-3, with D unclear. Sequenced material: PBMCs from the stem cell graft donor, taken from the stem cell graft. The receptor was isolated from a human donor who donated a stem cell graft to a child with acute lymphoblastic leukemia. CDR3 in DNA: TGTGCCAGCAATTCCGGTCGGGGAAACACCATATATTTT. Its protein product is CASNSGRGNTIYF.